This T cell receptor (beta chain) was found in a study of T cells in Graves' hyperthyroidism and ophthalmopathy. General study points: Blood shared most expanded thyroid clonotypes above 0.001.

Using RNA transcripts as the source, TCR beta CDR3 regions were amplified. TCR CDR3 regions were first amplified by RT-PCR with HTBI primers. TCRdb called the multiplex PCR reads again in MiXCR, with one record for every CDR3 protein. The sample lists about 330,000 distinct CDR3 sequences, roughly 13% seen once, with roughly 35% in the top ten. This clonotype has at least ten counts. The antigen remains undetermined. Subjects with ophthalmopathy showed a Clinical Activity Score no lower than 3, a NOSPECS grade no lower than 4, and a duration shorter than 3 months. Any patient presenting with uncontrolled infection, other autoimmune disease, pregnancy or lactation was left out. Clinical symptoms, serum thyroxine and TRAb, thyroid ultrasound and orbital computed tomography together formed the diagnostic basis. The CDR3 has 14 amino acids. Germline lookup yields CDR1 SGHVS and CDR2 FQNEAQ. V lost 1 base to trimming and J lost 0 bases, with 3 bases between them.

Material: blood. The origin of this receptor is a woman between 40 and 55 years old with Graves' ophthalmopathy. This sequence joins TRBV7-8 and TRBJ2-2; D call uncertain. The CDR3 protein is CASSLVTNTGELFF. CDR3 coding DNA: TGTGCCAGCAGCTTAGTGACGAACACCGGGGAGCTGTTTTTT.